The clone carrying this T cell receptor (beta chain) was detected only once. The CDR3 runs to 15 residues. Unmatched junction bases numbered 9, after V lost 8 bases and J lost 1 base. Per the germline V gene, CDR1 is MNHEY and CDR2 is SVGAGI. In the authors' workflow: For nucleated cells, counts were estimated from reference gene primer amplification. Here immunoSEQ multiplex PCR was the method, and the copy in TCRdb shows in-frame clones only, minus some. V and J calls and clone size are as listed in that table; D and trimming were resolved from the DNA. The sample holds 85,000 to 130,000 clones, about four fifths seen once. The source of the sample is a study of blood T cell repertoires in COVID-19.

What was sequenced was peripheral blood. The chain is built from TRBV6-5 and TRBJ2-7; the match to TRBD1 covers 9 bases. The source of this sequence is a woman of 80 years or more with active or convalescent COVID-19. The CDR3 region is CASGGTGTGSYEQYF. The CDR3 coding sequence is TGTGCCAGCGGGGGGACCGGGACAGGGTCCTACGAGCAGTACTTC.